This T cell receptor (beta chain) was sequenced in a study of blood T cell repertoires in COVID-19. Method: immunoSEQ multiplex PCR; TCRdb's copy keeps in-frame clones and lacks some. This sample has 99,000 or so clones; roughly 76% occur once, and the top ten carry around a tenth. Sequencing was carried out using peripheral blood. The clonotype originates from an older woman with acute or convalescent COVID-19.

The CDR3 DNA reads as TGCAGTGCTCCGCGACTTCGCGAGCAGTACTTC. Translating gives CSAPRLREQYF. The rearrangement links TRBV20-1 to TRBJ2-7; D ambiguous. The CDR3 contains 11 residues. The germline CDR1 and CDR2 sequences are DFQATT and SNEGSKA (reference sequence). The V gene lost 5 bases and the J gene lost 6 bases, with 11 bases spanning the gap.